The 9 T cell receptor beta chains below all came from one sample that was sequenced in a study of neoadjuvant anti-PD-1 for oral cavity cancer. Specified time point: after neoadjuvant nivolumab, at surgical resection. Profiling relied on immunoSEQ multiplex PCR, and the TCRdb table lists in-frame clones only, not all of them. The sample carries over 9,000 clones, about three fifths recorded once. Sample: PBMCs, taken after nivolumab (anti-PD-1) treatment. These receptor sequences come from a person aged 40 to 85 with oral cavity squamous cell carcinoma.

V usage is TRBV2 and J usage is TRBJ1-1, with 7 bases identical to TRBD1. V gave up 3 bases and J gave up 7 bases; unmatched junction bases: 5. The CDR3 runs 13 residues. The germline V gene encodes CDR1 SNHLY and CDR2 FYNNEI. CDR3 DNA: TGTGCCAGCAGTGAGGGACAGACGAATGAAGCTTTCTTT. This encodes CASSEGQTNEAFF.

The chain recombines TRBV4-2 with TRBJ1-6; D perhaps matches TRBD1 (5 bases). CDR1 LGHNA and CDR2 YNFKEQ come from the germline V gene. Trimming left V 0 bases short and J 16 bases short, with 10 bases between. The CDR3 runs to 12 residues. The CDR3 bases are TGTGCCAGCAGCCAAGATGGGGGGGAGCTCCACTTT. Its protein is CASSQDGGELHF.

This clone was detected only a few times. This chain joins TRBV11-2 and TRBJ1-2; D gene unclear. Per germline, CDR1 SGHAT and CDR2 FQNNGV. There are 13 residues in the CDR3. The V end lost 1 base, the J end lost 6 bases, and 9 bases lay between the germline ends. The CDR3 DNA is TGTGCCAGCAGCTTAGGACAACTCGATGGCTACACCTTC. This codes for CASSLGQLDGYTF.

For the CDR3, the DNA is TGTGCCAGCATGGCGGGCAGATATTCTGGAAACACCATATATTTT. As protein: CASMAGRYSGNTIYF. V usage is TRBV6-5 and J usage is TRBJ1-3; D unresolved. Germline loops: CDR1 MNHEY, CDR2 SVGAGI. V lost 7 bases and J 1 base, leaving 14 bases between the germline ends. The CDR3 totals 15 residues.

V and J are TRBV11-2 and TRBJ2-7; 7 nucleotides align to TRBD1. V dropped 2 bases and J dropped 4; count of bases not matched to a gene: 17. Germline V lookup: CDR1 SGHAT, CDR2 FQNNGV. The CDR3 is 18 residues long. The CDR3 DNA reads as TGTGCCAGCAGCTTATTATCCTGGGACAGTAGGTTTTGGTACGAGCAGTACTTC. Protein product: CASSLLSWDSRFWYEQYF.

The chain joins TRBV5-1 to TRBJ2-5, with 10 bases identical to TRBD2. Germline V CDR1 and CDR2: SGHRS, YFSETQ. V lost 3 bases and J lost 3; bases outside the gene matches: 11. CDR3 length: 17 amino acids. The chain's CDR3 is CASSSNSLLAGKETQYF. The CDR3 DNA reads TGCGCCAGCAGCTCCAACTCCCTACTAGCGGGAAAAGAGACCCAGTACTTC.

The chain uses TRBV29-1 and TRBJ2-7; 11 nucleotides line up with TRBD2. Germline CDR1 SQVTM, CDR2 ANQGSEA. The CDR3 loop spans 14 amino acids. V dropped 6 bases and J dropped 9; count of bases not matched to a gene: 13. CDR3 protein: CSVRAGTSGLGQYF. The CDR3 nucleotides read TGCAGCGTACGAGCCGGGACTAGCGGCCTAGGGCAGTACTTC.

The genes are TRBV28 and TRBJ2-7; 10 nucleotides agree with TRBD1. The CDR3 runs to 14 residues. After removal of 3 bases from V and 5 bases from J, the junction contained 4 bases not matched to a gene. The germline V gene has CDR1 MDHEN and CDR2 SYDVKM. The CDR3 coding sequence is TGTGCCAGCAGTTTTATGGGACAGGGGAACGAGCAGTACTTC. It is translated as CASSFMGQGNEQYF.

This rearrangement joins TRBV15 to TRBJ2-1, with 9 nucleotides matching TRBD2. Unmatched junction bases numbered 5, after V lost 1 base and J lost 7 bases. This CDR3 region has 15 residues. Looked up from germline, CDR1 is LNHNV and CDR2 is YYDKDF (reference sequence). The CDR3 sequence is CATSRGGSGGNEQFF. The CDR3 bases are TGTGCCACCAGCAGAGGCGGTAGCGGGGGAAATGAGCAGTTCTTC. The full variable domain, rest sourced from reference TRBV15 and TRBJ2-1, is DAMVIQNPRYQVTQFGKPVTLSCSQTLNHNVMYWYQQKSSQAPKLLFHYYDKDFNNEADTPDNFQSRRPNTSFCFLDIRSPGLGDTAMYLCATSRGGSGGNEQFFGPGTRLTVL.